The rows below give T cell receptor beta chains drawn from one sample of a study of blood T cell repertoires in COVID-19. Using immunoSEQ multiplex PCR, the repertoire was profiled, and TCRdb retains in-frame clones only, with some absent. This table holds fewer than 250,000 clones, roughly 85% found once. The specimen was PBMCs or T cells enriched from blood (not recorded which). These receptors originate from a woman between 45 and 60 years old with acute COVID-19. The CDR3 runs from the conserved cysteine through the conserved F or W. A D gene is named only where the DNA matches it firmly. For some rows the clone size is stated as once, few or many, or as a class when expanded; others skip it.

CDR3nt,CDR3aa,j_gene,v_gene,d_gene,abundance
TGTGCCAGCAGCTTAGAGGGACAGGGTAACAATGAGCAGTTCTTC,CASSLEGQGNNEQFF,TRBJ2-1,TRBV7-2,TRBD1,-
TGCGCCAGCAGTCCTACAGGGGTAACAAGTCAGCCCCAGCATTTT,CASSPTGVTSQPQHF,TRBJ1-5,TRBV10-1,TRBD1,many
TGTGCCAGCAGCTTCACCCCTCTGACAGGGGACAATGAGCAGTTCTTC,CASSFTPLTGDNEQFF,TRBJ2-1,TRBV11-3,TRBD1,-
TGTGCCAGTAGTACCACGACAGGGGGAGGTGGGTTCTACGAGCAGTACTTC,CASSTTTGGGGFYEQYF,TRBJ2-7,TRBV19,TRBD1,-
TGTGCCAGCAGCTTCCGGACAGGAACACACACCGGGGAGCTGTTTTTT,CASSFRTGTHTGELFF,TRBJ2-2,TRBV5-5,TRBD1,-
TGTGCCAGCAGTTACGGGGGGTTGACTTTCTTT,CASSYGGLTFF,TRBJ1-1,TRBV6-5,-,-
TGTGCCAGCTCACCACGGAGTGAAAGTGGAAGTGGCTACACCTTC,CASSPRSESGSGYTF,TRBJ1-2,TRBV18,-,-
TGTGCCAGCTCACCTCCCCGGGACAGTATGCAGGACACCTTC,CASSPPRDSMQDTF,TRBJ1-2,TRBV18,TRBD1,-
TGTGCCAGCAGCCGCGCGACAGGGTTCCTTGAGCAGTACTTC,CASSRATGFLEQYF,TRBJ2-7,TRBV14,TRBD1,-
TGTGCCTGGACCTTCTCTGGGGCCAACGTCCTGACTTTC,CAWTFSGANVLTF,TRBJ2-6,TRBV30,-,-
TGTGCCAGCTCCCCGGGGGGCAGTTCCTACTCTGGAAACACCATATATTTT,CASSPGGSSYSGNTIYF,TRBJ1-3,TRBV18,-,-
TGTGCTAGTGGTTCCGGACTAGCGGGCACACAAGAGACCCAGTACTTC,CASGSGLAGTQETQYF,TRBJ2-5,TRBV12-5,TRBD2,-
TGTGCCAGCAGCGTAGGCGGGACCTCAGATCAGCCCCAGCATTTT,CASSVGGTSDQPQHF,TRBJ1-5,TRBV9,-,-
TGTGCCAGTAGAATCGGGACAGACGACAATGAGCAGTTCTTC,CASRIGTDDNEQFF,TRBJ2-1,TRBV19,TRBD1,-
TGTGCCAGCACCCGACAGGGATGGGGAAAACTGTTTTTT,CASTRQGWGKLFF,TRBJ1-4,TRBV7-8,TRBD1,-
TGTGCCAGCAGTGGTTCAGCGCAGGGCACTGAAGCTTTCTTT,CASSGSAQGTEAFF,TRBJ1-1,TRBV2,-,-
TGTGCCAGCAGTGAGAAAAGGGAGGGAAACACCATATATTTT,CASSEKREGNTIYF,TRBJ1-3,TRBV2,-,-
TGTGCCGTTAAGCCCGGGACAGGTAATGGTCCCCTCCACTTT,CAVKPGTGNGPLHF,TRBJ1-6,TRBV19,TRBD1,few
TGCGCCAGCAGCTTTCCGACTAGCGGGGGGGCTGAGACCCAGTACTTC,CASSFPTSGGAETQYF,TRBJ2-5,TRBV5-1,TRBD2,-
TGTGCCAGCAGCCACAGGGGGACTGAAGCTTTCTTT,CASSHRGTEAFF,TRBJ1-1,TRBV3-1/TRBV3-2,TRBD1,-
TGTGCCACCAGCAGAACTGCTGTCGGGGGAGGCTATGGCTACACCTTC,CATSRTAVGGGYGYTF,TRBJ1-2,TRBV15,-,-
TGTGCCAGCAAAGACAGAACAATTACTGAAGCTTTCTTT,CASKDRTITEAFF,TRBJ1-1,TRBV25-1,-,-
TGTGCCTGGGATCAGGGGGCGGGTCAGCCCCAGCATTTT,CAWDQGAGQPQHF,TRBJ1-5,TRBV30,TRBD1,-
TGTGCCAGCAGTTTGTCAGGGGCTAATGAAAAACTGTTTTTT,CASSLSGANEKLFF,TRBJ1-4,TRBV27,-,once
TGTGCCAGCAGCTCCGGGAGATTGAAAGCTTTCTTT,CASSSGRLKAFF,TRBJ1-1,TRBV7-2,-,-
TGTGCCAGCAGCCTCCACTCAGGGGGGAGCACAGATACGCAGTATTTT,CASSLHSGGSTDTQYF,TRBJ2-3,TRBV7-2,-,-
TGTGCCAGCAGCTTGGGGGACAGGGGCCCCGCAACTAATGAAAAACTGTTTTTT,CASSLGDRGPATNEKLFF,TRBJ1-4,TRBV5-6,TRBD1,-
TGTGCCAGCAGCTCCCCGAGGGTCGGGCTTAATTCACCCCTCCACTTT,CASSSPRVGLNSPLHF,TRBJ1-6,TRBV7-2,-,-
TGCAGTGCTAGCTATGATACGCAGTATTTT,CSASYDTQYF,TRBJ2-3,TRBV20-1,-,-
TGTGCCACCAGTGATTTGCTTGAGGACTCTAACTATGGCTACACCTTC,CATSDLLEDSNYGYTF,TRBJ1-2,TRBV24-1,-,once
TGTGCCAGTCGCGATGGGGAGAGAACCAGAAACACCATATATTTT,CASRDGERTRNTIYF,TRBJ1-3,TRBV19,-,-
TGTGCCAGCAGCTTAGGCAGGGGGAATTCACCCCTCCACTTT,CASSLGRGNSPLHF,TRBJ1-6,TRBV13,TRBD1,-
TGTGCCAGCGGGCCTTCCTATGGCTACACCTTC,CASGPSYGYTF,TRBJ1-2,TRBV9,-,-
TGTGCCAGCACCACAAACAGGTACAATGAGCAGTTCTTC,CASTTNRYNEQFF,TRBJ2-1,TRBV5-6,-,-
TGTGCCAGCAGCTCAGGATTAGGGGGGAACACTGAAGCTTTCTTT,CASSSGLGGNTEAFF,TRBJ1-1,TRBV7-9,-,-
TGCGCCAGCAGAAGGGACTCCACGACTGAAGCTTTCTTT,CASRRDSTTEAFF,TRBJ1-1,TRBV10-1,-,-
TGTGCCAGCAGAGACCGACAGGTCGGTGAAGCTTTCTTT,CASRDRQVGEAFF,TRBJ1-1,TRBV2,-,few
TGTGCCAGCAGTGAAGGGAGAACCCATAGTAGAGCTTTCTTT,CASSEGRTHSRAFF,TRBJ1-1,TRBV6-1,-,-
TGTGCCAGCAGCCCCCTGTATTCGGACACTGAAGCTTTCTTT,CASSPLYSDTEAFF,TRBJ1-1,TRBV11-2,-,-
TGTGCCAGCAGCCAAGATTTCGTCAGGGCAGCTTTCTTT,CASSQDFVRAAFF,TRBJ1-1,TRBV14,-,-
TGTGCCAGCAGTTCAGGGACAGGGGAACACGAGCAGTACTTC,CASSSGTGEHEQYF,TRBJ2-7,TRBV6-5,TRBD1,-
TGTGCCAGCAGCTTGCAGGAAGTAAACACTGAAGCTTTCTTT,CASSLQEVNTEAFF,TRBJ1-1,TRBV7-9,-,-
TGTGCCAGCAGCTTGTATACAGGGGGCAGGGAGACCCAGTACTTC,CASSLYTGGRETQYF,TRBJ2-5,TRBV14,TRBD1,-
TGTGCCAGCTCCCCTTCGGTTCACGGGGAGCTGTTTTTT,CASSPSVHGELFF,TRBJ2-2,TRBV12-3/TRBV12-4,-,-
TGTGCCAGCAGCCTTAGGGGGGGGGCCCCCTACGAGCAGTACTTC,CASSLRGGAPYEQYF,TRBJ2-7,TRBV3-1/TRBV3-2,-,-
TGTGCCAGCAGTGAATTGGCAGGGGGTACTGAAGCTTTCTTT,CASSELAGGTEAFF,TRBJ1-1,TRBV25-1,TRBD1,-
TGTGCCACAACACAGGAACCTTCATACGAGCAGTACTTC,CATTQEPSYEQYF,TRBJ2-7,TRBV6-5,-,-
TGTGCCAGCTCAAGAATGACAGGGGCGTCGAACACTGAAGCTTTCTTT,CASSRMTGASNTEAFF,TRBJ1-1,TRBV18,TRBD1,-
TGTGCCTGGATGAAAGGGAGCTCCTACGAGCAGTACTTC,CAWMKGSSYEQYF,TRBJ2-7,TRBV30,-,-
TGCGCCAGCAGCCAAGATGCTAGAACAGATACGCAGTATTTT,CASSQDARTDTQYF,TRBJ2-3,TRBV4-3,-,-
TGTGCCAGCAGCTTAGAGGCGGGGGAGACTGAAGCTTTCTTT,CASSLEAGETEAFF,TRBJ1-1,TRBV11-3,-,-
TGTGCCAGCAGTTACTCCGCGAGCCACCCCTACGAGCAGTACTTC,CASSYSASHPYEQYF,TRBJ2-7,TRBV6-2/TRBV6-3,-,-
TGTGCCAGCAGTGAAAGGGGGGAGACCCAGTACTTC,CASSERGETQYF,TRBJ2-5,TRBV2,-,few
TGCGCCAGCCGCGTCGACACAGCCTTCTCTGGAAACACCATATATTTT,CASRVDTAFSGNTIYF,TRBJ1-3,TRBV5-1,-,once
TGTGCCATCAGTGCCGTGAACTATGGCTACACCTTC,CAISAVNYGYTF,TRBJ1-2,TRBV10-3,-,-
TGCAGTGCGAGTGGGGACAGGGATGAAAAACTGTTTTTT,CSASGDRDEKLFF,TRBJ1-4,TRBV20-1,TRBD1,-
TGTGCCAGCAGTTACCGACGGAGCGGAAAACTGTTTTTT,CASSYRRSGKLFF,TRBJ1-4,TRBV3-1/TRBV3-2,-,-
TGTGCCAGCAGCTTAAACGACAGGAACAATTCACCCCTCCACTTT,CASSLNDRNNSPLHF,TRBJ1-6,TRBV9,-,many